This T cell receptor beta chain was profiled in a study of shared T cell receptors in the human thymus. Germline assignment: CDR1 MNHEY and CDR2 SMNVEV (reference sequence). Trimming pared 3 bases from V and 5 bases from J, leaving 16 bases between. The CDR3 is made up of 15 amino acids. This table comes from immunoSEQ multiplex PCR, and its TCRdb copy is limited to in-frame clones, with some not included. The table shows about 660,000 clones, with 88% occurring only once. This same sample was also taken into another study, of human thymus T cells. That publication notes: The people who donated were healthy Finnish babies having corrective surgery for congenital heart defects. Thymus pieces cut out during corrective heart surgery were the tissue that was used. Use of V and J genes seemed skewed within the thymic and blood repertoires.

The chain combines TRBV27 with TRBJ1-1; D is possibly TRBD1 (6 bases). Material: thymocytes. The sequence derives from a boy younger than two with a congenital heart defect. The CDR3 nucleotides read TGTGCCAGCAGTTTCCGGGGGCCGGGGGGGACTGAAGCTTTCTTT. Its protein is CASSFRGPGGTEAFF.